This T cell receptor (beta chain) is drawn from a study of metastatic and nonmetastatic thyroid tumors (TCRdb year 2020). Regarding the complete study: The researchers compared repertoires between peripheral blood samples and tumor or nodule tissue samples from patients with malignant or benign thyroid disease. General findings and caveats noted by the study authors: TCR beta diversity was reported as significantly higher in malignant tumors than in benign nodules, in both blood and tumor samples.

The germline V and J ends show losses of 3 bases and 5 bases respectively, and no gene match explains 8 bases of the junction. CDR1 DFQATT and CDR2 SNEGSKA are derived from the germline V gene (reference sequence). CDR3 length: 15 amino acids, cysteine to phenylalanine. Just CDR3 DNA is preserved here, 45 bases in frame from base 1. None of the patients had been given any treatment before thyroid surgery. The study retrospectively analysed patient clinical samples collected from about 2012 to 2018 using T-cell receptor beta sequencing. Library creation used PCR. Sequenced using an Illumina HiSeq 4000. High-throughput sequencing was used to profile the TCR beta-chain CDR3 region of each patient. Turning to the authors' computational methods: Drawing on CDR3 differences between clinicopathological groups, the researchers built a classifier meant to tell apart patients with distant-metastatic papillary thyroid cancer. The Shannon index was used to assess repertoire diversity, and the Morisita-Horn index was used to assess tumor-blood repertoire similarity. The public reads were quality trimmed at Q25 with fastp and then assembled into clones with MiXCR by TCRdb, keeping productive beta chains. TCRdb, not the original authors, processed these V and J calls. Recorded for this sample are about 15,000 clones; about 21% of them occurred a single time. Clones ranked in the top ten supply 13% of the sample.

This clone showed up just a few times. What antigen it recognizes has not been identified. The input lacks base qualities; no much larger clone sits a single base away. The rearrangement combines TRBV20-1 with TRBJ2-3; 10 bases in the junction line up with TRBD2. Sequencing was carried out using blood. This sequence was found in a female donor with papillary thyroid cancer or a benign thyroid nodule (not recorded which). Some clones in this sample may be carry-over from other donors' samples. The CDR3 here reads CSASLSSGSLDTQYF. The DNA reads TGCAGTGCTAGCCTATCTAGCGGGAGTTTAGATACGCAGTATTTT.